One and the same sample provided the 3 T cell receptor beta chains below, sequenced in a study of blood T cells in healthy people across ages. The use of a sample-barcoded 5' primer and a J-beta primer mix characterized a second PCR of about 7 to 12 cycles. TCRdb passed the 5' RACE reads through MiXCR, listing each CDR3 protein once. This table has hundreds of thousands of distinct CDR3 sequences, 25% appearing once. The data were also submitted as part of a second study, on T cells of mothers and their children.

Sequencing input: blood. All receptors derive from a boy younger than 18 in good health.

The CDR3 spells CASSQYRGNAEAFF. CDR3 DNA: TGTGCCAGCAGCCAGTACAGGGGAAACGCTGAAGCTTTCTTT. The chain recombines TRBV14 with TRBJ1-1; 7 bases map to TRBD1. CDR3 length: 14 residues. The germline gives CDR1 SGHDN, CDR2 FVKESK. V lost 3 bases to trimming and J lost 6 bases; unmatched junction nucleotides: 7.

This clonotype occurred a few times. The chain links TRBV21-1 to TRBJ2-1; no DNA check was done on the table's D call, TRBD2. TRBV21-1 is a pseudogene locus. CDR3 size: 17 residues. The CDR3 here is CASSDQLAASSYNEQFF. The CDR3 DNA reads as TGTGCCAGCAGCGACCAACTAGCGGCGAGCTCCTACAATGAGCAGTTCTTC.

The rearrangement uses TRBV10-3 and TRBJ1-2; 8 positions match TRBD1. V dropped 7 bases and J dropped 2; count of bases not matched to a gene: 9. The V gene's germline CDR1 is ENHRY and CDR2 SYGVKD. There are 15 residues in the CDR3. The CDR3 region has the DNA TGTGCCATCACCCAACAGGGGGTAGGGAACTATGGCTACACCTTC. This encodes CAITQQGVGNYGYTF.